This T cell receptor (beta chain) was found in a study of blood T cell repertoires in COVID-19. Study in general: Samples came from the United States, Italy and Spain, spanning acute and convalescent COVID-19. The cDNA or gDNA used as material had been derived from T cells, B-cell-depleted T cells, or PBMCs.

Trimming at V came to 3 bases and at J to 3 bases, leaving 5 bases not matched to a gene. The CDR3 covers 14 residues. The V gene's germline CDR1 is SGDLS and CDR2 YYNGEE. This clone was counted once. In the original analysis: Amplifying reference gene primers gave estimates of nucleated cell counts. Clones were sequenced by immunoSEQ multiplex PCR, and TCRdb holds only the in-frame ones, with some missing. The DNA was the basis for D and trimming; V, J and clone size are from that table. The sample holds 64,000 or so clones, 65% to 90% seen once. Sequenced material: peripheral blood. The sequence derives from a man in his forties with acute or convalescent COVID-19. The chain links TRBV9 to TRBJ2-5; 7 nucleotides match TRBD2. In DNA form, the CDR3 reads TGTGCCAGCAGCGAGCGGGGAGTAAAAGAGACCCAGTACTTC. Translating gives CASSERGVKETQYF.